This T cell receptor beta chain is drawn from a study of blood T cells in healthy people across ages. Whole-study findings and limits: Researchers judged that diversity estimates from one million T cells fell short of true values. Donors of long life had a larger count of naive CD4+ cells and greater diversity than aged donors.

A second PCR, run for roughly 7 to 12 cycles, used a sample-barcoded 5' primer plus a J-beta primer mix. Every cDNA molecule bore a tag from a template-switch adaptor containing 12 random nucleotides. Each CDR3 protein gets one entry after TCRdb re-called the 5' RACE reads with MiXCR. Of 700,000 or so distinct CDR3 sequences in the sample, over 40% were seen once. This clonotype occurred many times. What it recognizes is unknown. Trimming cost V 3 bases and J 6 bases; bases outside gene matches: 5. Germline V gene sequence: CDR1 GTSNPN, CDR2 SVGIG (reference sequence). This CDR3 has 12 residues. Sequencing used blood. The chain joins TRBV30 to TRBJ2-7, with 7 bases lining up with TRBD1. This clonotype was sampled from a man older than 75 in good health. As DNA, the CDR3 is TGTGCCTGGAGAGAGACAGGGAGCGAGCAGTACTTC. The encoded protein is CAWRETGSEQYF.